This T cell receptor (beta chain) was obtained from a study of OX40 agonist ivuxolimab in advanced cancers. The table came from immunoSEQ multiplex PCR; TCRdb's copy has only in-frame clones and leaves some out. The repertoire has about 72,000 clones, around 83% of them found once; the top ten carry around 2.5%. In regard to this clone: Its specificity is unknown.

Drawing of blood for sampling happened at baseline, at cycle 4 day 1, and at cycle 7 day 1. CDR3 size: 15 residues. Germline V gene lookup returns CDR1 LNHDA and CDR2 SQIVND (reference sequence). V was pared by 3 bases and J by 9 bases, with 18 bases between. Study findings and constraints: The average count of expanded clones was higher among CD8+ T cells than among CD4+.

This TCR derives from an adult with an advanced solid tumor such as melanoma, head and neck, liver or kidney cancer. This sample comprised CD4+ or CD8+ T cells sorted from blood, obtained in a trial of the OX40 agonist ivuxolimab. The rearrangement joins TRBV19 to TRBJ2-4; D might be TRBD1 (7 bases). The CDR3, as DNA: TGTGCCAGTAGTATGCAAAGGCAGGGGGGTGGCATTCAGTACTTC. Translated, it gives CASSMQRQGGGIQYF.